This TCR beta chain was identified during a study of T-cell reconstitution after alpha-beta-depleted transplantation in children (dated by TCRdb to about 2016). About the investigation overall: Using TCR repertoire profiling, the study followed T-cell immune reconstitution in a quantitative way in children after TCRalphabeta/CD19-depleted allogeneic hematopoietic cell transplantation.

Library prep was done by PCR. Reads for this sample came from an Illumina HiSeq 2500. TCR library preparation used molecular barcoding, with unique molecular identifiers applied to normalize quantification of the TCRbeta repertoire. TCRdb reanalyzed the raw reads on its own, using fastp at Q25 for trimming and MiXCR for clone calling, and kept in-frame beta chains. Every CDR3 protein is listed once, alongside the most common genes and DNA of its rows. In this sample the table shows about 200,000 distinct CDR3 sequences, about 14% of which occur a single time. Under 15% of the sample is held by the ten biggest clonotypes. From its cysteine to its phenylalanine, the CDR3 spans 17 amino acids. The sequence is cut down to CDR3 DNA, 51 bases in frame from base 1. Trimming accounts for 2 bases at V and 4 bases at J, while the number of junction bases matched to no gene is 12. In the germline V gene (reference sequence), CDR1 corresponds to MNHEY and CDR2 to SMNVEV.

This clonotype has only a few counts. Its cognate antigen has yet to be identified. One base away there is no much larger clone; base qualities are not given. This chain joins TRBV27 to TRBJ2-5; 8 central bases correspond to TRBD1. The material was PBMCs from the stem cell graft donor, obtained from the stem cell graft. The TCR was taken from a human donor who donated a stem cell graft to a child with acute lymphoblastic leukemia. For the CDR3, the sequence is CASSLRFSGTGGETQYF. The nucleotide sequence reads as follows: TGTGCCAGCAGTTTACGATTCTCCGGGACAGGAGGAGAGACCCAGTACTTC.